These 26 T cell receptor beta chains share one sample of origin, sequenced in a study of response to subunit inactivated influenza vaccine. A single record per CDR3 protein comes from TCRdb applying MiXCR to the RT-PCR reads. The table has hundreds of thousands of distinct CDR3 sequences, about 15% seen once. The material sequenced was PBMCs from blood, taken around two weeks before vaccination. These receptors all stem from a man aged 45 to 65 who received an inactivated influenza vaccine.

The table lists this clonotype with a few counts. The V call is TRBV30, the J call TRBJ1-1; no clear D. Germline values: CDR1 GTSNPN, CDR2 SVGIG (reference sequence). The CDR3 loop spans 13 amino acids. V lost 0 bases and J 5 bases, leaving 10 bases between the germline ends. CDR3 sequence: CAWSVARGTEAFF. The DNA of the CDR3 is TGTGCCTGGAGTGTGGCCCGAGGTACTGAAGCTTTCTTT.

This clonotype was detected only a few times. This chain joins TRBV4-2 and TRBJ2-3; 13 bases fit TRBD2. The germline V gene encodes CDR1 LGHNA and CDR2 YNFKEQ. The CDR3 covers 16 residues. After removal of 5 bases from V and 3 bases from J, the junction contained 5 bases not matched to a gene. The DNA for the CDR3 is TGTGCCAGCAGCATCACTAGCGGGGGGGCGACAGATACGCAGTATTTT. The encoded protein is CASSITSGGATDTQYF.

This clonotype was counted once. J is TRBJ2-7 and V is TRBV15; 7 bases agree with TRBD1. This CDR3 is built from 15 residues. Germline V lookup: CDR1 LNHNV, CDR2 YYDKDF (reference sequence). The V and J ends lost 0 bases and 3 bases, in that order; junction bases with no gene match: 5. The CDR3 DNA sequence: TGTGCCACCAGCAGAGACCCGACAGGGTTCTACGAGCAGTACTTC. Translation gives CATSRDPTGFYEQYF.

This clonotype was detected a few times. The chain uses TRBV6-2 or TRBV6-3 and TRBJ2-1, with a weak D call TRBD2 (7 bases). Looked up from germline, CDR1 is MNHEY and CDR2 is SVGEGT. This CDR3 spans 21 amino acids. V was shortened by 11 bases and J by 0 bases, with 35 bases between the two germline ends. In DNA, the CDR3 is TGTGCCGCATCAGGGGCCCCGGGGAGGGCCGGTTTAAGGAGCTCCTACAATGAGCAGTTCTTC. This codes for CAASGAPGRAGLRSSYNEQFF.

The chain employs TRBV6-1 and TRBJ2-7; 9 bases match TRBD1. V dropped 8 bases and J dropped 0; count of bases not matched to a gene: 8. Per germline, CDR1 MNHNS and CDR2 SASEGT. CDR3 length: 15 amino acids. The CDR3 region has the DNA TGTGCCAGCTGGACAGGGGTCATACACTCCTACGAGCAGTACTTC. It encodes CASWTGVIHSYEQYF.

The chain uses TRBV28 and TRBJ2-5; 13 nucleotides match TRBD2. Losses at the gene ends were 2 bases for V and 5 bases for J; bases not matched to a gene: 8. The CDR3 has 17 residues. From germline, CDR1 is MDHEN and CDR2 SYDVKM. CDR3 DNA: TGTGCCAGCAGTTTAACTAGCGGGAGGGCCCTAAGGGAGACCCAGTACTTC. The encoded protein is CASSLTSGRALRETQYF.

This clonotype has more than one count but fewer than ten. The chain recombines TRBV11-2 with TRBJ1-2; D may be TRBD1 (6 bases). The CDR3 spans 14 residues. With 0 bases removed from V and 8 bases from J, the gap between germline ends came to 13 bases. Germline CDR1 and CDR2: SGHAT and FQNNGV. The CDR3 region has the DNA TGTGCCAGCAGCTTAGACGGCGCAGGGGTGGGCTACACCTTC. It translates to CASSLDGAGVGYTF.

This chain uses TRBV7-9 with TRBJ1-4; 10 nucleotides line up with TRBD1. Germline-derived CDR1 and CDR2 are SEHNR and FQNEAQ (reference sequence). The CDR3 contains 15 residues. Germline trimming cut 5 bases from V and 8 bases from J; bases unmatched to any gene: 8. The CDR3 nucleotides read TGTGCCAGCAGCCGATCCGGGACAGGGGTCGAAAAACTGTTTTTT. Translated, it gives CASSRSGTGVEKLFF.

V and J are TRBV27 and TRBJ2-7; D perhaps matches TRBD1 (6 bases). Germline CDR1 is MNHEY and CDR2 is SMNVEV (reference sequence). V was shortened by 3 bases and J by 3 bases, with 12 bases between the two germline ends. The CDR3 extends over 14 amino acids. The CDR3 reads CASSLDSPYYEQYF. CDR3 nucleotides: TGTGCCAGCAGTTTGGACAGTCCCTACTACGAGCAGTACTTC.

The chain carries TRBV4-2 and TRBJ1-3; D gene uncertain. CDR1 is LGHNA and CDR2 is YNFKEQ in the germline V gene. Trimming cost V 5 bases and J 0 bases, with 8 bases left between them. The CDR3 is 14 residues long. This chain's CDR3 is CASSAASSGNTIYF. CDR3 nucleotide sequence: TGTGCCAGCAGCGCCGCCAGCTCTGGAAACACCATATATTTT.

V and J are TRBV20-1 and TRBJ2-3; a possible D gene is TRBD1 (6 bases). Germline loops: CDR1 DFQATT, CDR2 SNEGSKA (reference sequence). Trimming removed 4 bases from V and 4 bases from J, with 21 bases in between. CDR3 length: 16 residues. CDR3 DNA sequence: TGCAGTGCTATTCATCTTACAGGGATTTCGGCAGATACGCAGTATTTT. Protein sequence: CSAIHLTGISADTQYF.

This clonotype came up a few times. The chain has TRBV27 and TRBJ2-1; D is uncertain. The V gene's germline CDR1 is MNHEY and CDR2 SMNVEV (reference sequence). This CDR3 is built from 13 residues. V lost 5 bases and J 8 bases, leaving 13 bases between the germline ends. CDR3 amino acids: CASSHGPWHEQFF. The CDR3 DNA follows: TGTGCCAGCAGTCACGGACCCTGGCATGAGCAGTTCTTC.

This clonotype was detected only a few times. This chain uses TRBV12-3 or TRBV12-4 with TRBJ2-1; 8 bases fit TRBD2. Trimming removed 4 bases from V and 7 bases from J; junction bases left unmatched: 12. This CDR3 contains 16 residues. CDR3 coding DNA: TGTGCCAGCAGTTCCTCAGCGGGGGAGGTTTGGAATGAGCAGTTCTTC. The encoded protein is CASSSSAGEVWNEQFF.

The rearrangement uses TRBV20-1 and TRBJ2-2; possible D gene TRBD2, 6 bases. Per germline, CDR1 DFQATT and CDR2 SNEGSKA (reference sequence). The germline V and J ends were trimmed by 0 bases and 0 bases, with 11 bases remaining between them. The CDR3 covers 16 residues. CDR3 bases: TGCAGTGCTAGAGACCGGGACTTCCCGAACACCGGGGAGCTGTTTTTT. Translating it yields CSARDRDFPNTGELFF.

A few counts support this clonotype. The gene calls are TRBV30 and TRBJ2-7; D is undetermined. This CDR3 contains 13 residues. Deletions cut 3 bases from V and 0 bases from J, with 9 bases between. Per the germline V gene, CDR1 is GTSNPN and CDR2 is SVGIG (reference sequence). In DNA, the CDR3 is TGTGCCTGGAGCGTCATCCGCTCCTACGAGCAGTACTTC. This codes for CAWSVIRSYEQYF. The whole variable domain, filled in from reference TRBV30 and TRBJ2-7, reads SQTIHQWPATLVQPVGSPLSLECTVEGTSNPNLYWYRQAAGRGLQLLFYSVGIGQISSEVPQNLSASRPQDRQFILSSKKLLLSDSGFYLCAWSVIRSYEQYFGPGTRLTVT.

The chain carries TRBV6-2 or TRBV6-3 and TRBJ2-5, with 9 nucleotides matching TRBD2. The germline CDR1 and CDR2 sequences are MNHEY and SVGEGT. There are 14 residues in the CDR3. J gave up 3 bases and V 7 bases, and 6 bases lay outside the gene matches. The CDR3 sequence: CASNRLAGKETQYF. The DNA for the CDR3 is TGTGCCAGCAACCGTCTAGCGGGAAAAGAGACCCAGTACTTC.

The chain carries TRBV4-3 and TRBJ1-2, with a weak D call TRBD1 (6 bases). CDR1 and CDR2 from the germline V gene are LGHNA and YSLEER. Trimming took off 1 base at V and 7 bases at J, with 13 bases between the two ends. The CDR3 has 14 amino acids. CDR3 nucleotides: TGCGCCAGCAGCCAAGGGGGGGCCGCAGGTGGCTACACCTTC. Protein sequence: CASSQGGAAGGYTF.

This clonotype has ten or more counts. The chain employs TRBV27 and TRBJ2-2, with 9 nucleotides matching TRBD1. CDR1 and CDR2 from the germline V gene are MNHEY and SMNVEV (reference sequence). V lost 7 bases and J lost 5; bases outside the gene matches: 14. The CDR3 has 17 residues. CDR3 sequence: CASTELDRDRVTGELFF. CDR3 nucleotide sequence: TGTGCCAGCACCGAACTCGACCGGGACAGGGTAACCGGGGAGCTGTTTTTT.

The table lists this clonotype with a few counts. The chain is built from TRBV7-3 and TRBJ2-7; D might be TRBD2 (5 bases). The CDR3 contains 15 residues. V was pared by 1 base and J by 3 bases, with 13 bases between. The germline V gene has CDR1 SGHTA and CDR2 FQGTGA. The CDR3 DNA reads TGTGCCAGCAGCTTAAGTCCGGGAAAGGGCTACGAGCAGTACTTC. This gives the protein CASSLSPGKGYEQYF.

This clonotype was seen only a few times. The chain links TRBV7-6 to TRBJ2-1, with a tentative D call TRBD1 (6 bases). This CDR3 spans 16 amino acids. The germline CDR1 and CDR2 sequences are SGHVS and FNYEAQ. Trimming stripped 1 base from V and 6 bases from J, with 16 bases between. The CDR3 loop reads CASSLGTGPLLNEQFF. The CDR3 nucleotides are TGTGCCAGCAGCTTAGGAACAGGGCCCCTCCTCAATGAGCAGTTCTTC.

This clonotype was counted between two and nine times. The chain is built from TRBV5-1 and TRBJ1-1; 9 bases fit TRBD1. The CDR3 has 14 amino acids. Germline loops: CDR1 SGHRS, CDR2 YFSETQ. Germline trimming cut 4 bases from V and 11 bases from J; bases unmatched to any gene: 12. CDR3 nucleotides: TGCGCCAGCAGCCCTCAAGTGGGACAGGGTACGGCTTTCTTT. Its protein product is CASSPQVGQGTAFF.

This clonotype has more than one count but fewer than ten. The chain recombines TRBV10-3 with TRBJ2-7; 10 nucleotides agree with TRBD1. Losses at the gene ends were 3 bases for V and 0 bases for J; bases not matched to a gene: 14. This CDR3 region has 19 residues. Germline CDR1 is ENHRY and CDR2 is SYGVKD. CDR3 sequence: CAISDTFRGQGFHSYEQYF. In DNA, the CDR3 is TGTGCCATCAGTGATACCTTTAGGGGACAGGGGTTTCACTCCTACGAGCAGTACTTC.

The chain couples TRBV28 to TRBJ1-4, with D hard to call. Germline V CDR1 and CDR2: MDHEN, SYDVKM. V was pared by 5 bases and J by 7 bases, with 14 bases between. The CDR3 covers 14 residues. The CDR3 DNA sequence: TGTGCCAGCAGTACCCGCGCAGGTTTTGAAAAACTGTTTTTT. This codes for CASSTRAGFEKLFF.

The chain employs TRBV12-3 or TRBV12-4 and TRBJ2-4; 7 bases line up with TRBD2. With V trimmed by 4 bases and J by 8 bases, 8 bases remained unmatched. CDR3 length: 14 amino acids. CDR3 bases: TGTGCCAGCAGTTCTGCCCGGACTAGAGACATTCAGTACTTC. This translates into CASSSARTRDIQYF.

This chain joins TRBV6-5 and TRBJ2-3; D is tentatively TRBD1 or TRBD2 (5 bases each). The V end lost 4 bases, the J end lost 8 bases, and 13 bases lay between the germline ends. From germline, CDR1 is MNHEY and CDR2 SVGAGI. This CDR3 comprises 13 residues. CDR3 bases: TGTGCCAGCAGTTTCAACCTCGGGGCTACGCAGTATTTT. Protein sequence: CASSFNLGATQYF.

This sequence joins TRBV12-3 or TRBV12-4 and TRBJ2-1, with unresolved D. The CDR3 totals 13 residues. Deletions cut 0 bases from V and 10 bases from J, with 10 bases between. CDR3 sequence (DNA): TGTGCCAGCAGTTTAGCGAAAGGTGGGGAGCAGTTCTTC. Protein sequence: CASSLAKGGEQFF.